The 14 T cell receptor beta chains below come from one sample, sequenced in a study of T cells in Graves' hyperthyroidism and ophthalmopathy (dated by TCRdb to between 2018 and 2021). Library method: multiplex PCR. TCRdb shows the sequencer as Illumina HiSeq 2000. The TCR beta CDR3 regions were amplified from the RNA transcripts. For the first round of RT-PCR on the TCR CDR3, the HTBI primer set was used together with the Qiagen OneStep RT-PCR kit. TCRdb applied fastp at Q25 and MiXCR to the public reads, then kept only in-frame beta chains. Rows are unified per CDR3 protein, each entry keeping the most common DNA and genes. For this sample there are 600,000 or so distinct CDR3 sequences; about 15% appear just once. The top ten hold around 12% of the sample. Input material: blood. Receptors originate from a woman aged 50 to 60 with Graves' ophthalmopathy.

This clonotype was picked up many times. The rearrangement links TRBV29-1 to TRBJ2-7; maybe TRBD2 (6 bases). V lost 4 bases and J lost 6, with 13 bases in between. The CDR3 covers 12 residues. Per the germline V gene, CDR1 is SQVTM and CDR2 is ANQGSEA. This chain's CDR3 is CSVVRMGGEQYF. In DNA form, the CDR3 reads TGCAGCGTTGTTAGGATGGGGGGCGAGCAGTACTTC.

CDR3 DNA: TGTGCCAGCAGGCCGAATAGTGAAGGGACCCAGTACTTC. It codes for CASRPNSEGTQYF. This chain uses TRBV6-1 with TRBJ2-5; D gene uncertain. The CDR3 runs to 13 residues. Germline V CDR1 and CDR2: MNHNS, SASEGT. V was trimmed by 6 bases and J by 7 bases, leaving 15 bases between them.

This clonotype occurred many times. This sequence joins TRBV13 and TRBJ2-7; D not certain. Per germline, CDR1 PRHDT and CDR2 FYEKMQ (reference sequence). CDR3 length: 11 residues. The V and J ends lost 5 bases and 7 bases respectively, with 9 bases between them. CDR3 in DNA: TGTGCCAGCAGCAGGAACAGAGAGCAGTACTTC. This gives the protein CASSRNREQYF.

This clonotype was recorded a few times. This rearrangement joins TRBV14 to TRBJ2-1, with TRBD2 matching over 7 bases. The J segment lost 5 bases and the V segment lost 2 bases, leaving 12 bases of the junction unmatched. This CDR3 region has 17 residues. Germline assignment: CDR1 SGHDN and CDR2 FVKESK. The CDR3 loop is CASSQWAGEGYDNEQFF. CDR3 bases: TGTGCCAGCAGCCAATGGGCGGGAGAGGGGTATGACAATGAGCAGTTCTTC. Together with reference TRBV14 and TRBJ2-1, the CDR3 gives the full variable domain: EAGVTQFPSHSVIEKGQTVTLRCDPISGHDNLYWYRRVMGKEIKFLLHFVKESKQDESGMPNNRFLAERTGGTYSTLKVQPAELEDSGVYFCASSQWAGEGYDNEQFFGPGTRLTVL.

This CDR3 is CSARDQQGRKAFF. The DNA of the CDR3 is TGCAGTGCTAGAGATCAACAGGGTCGGAAAGCTTTCTTT. This chain links TRBV20-1 with TRBJ1-1; a possible D gene is TRBD1 (6 bases). This CDR3 has 13 amino acids. CDR1 and CDR2 from the germline V gene are DFQATT and SNEGSKA (reference sequence). The V end was cut by 0 bases, the J end by 9 bases, with 14 bases between.

This sequence joins TRBV3-1 and TRBJ2-7; D remains ambiguous. The CDR3 consists of 16 residues. Trimming left V 0 bases short and J 0 bases short, with 12 bases between. Looked up from germline, CDR1 is LGHDT and CDR2 is YNNKEL (reference sequence). Here the CDR3 DNA reads TGTGCCAGCAGCCAAGATCCCAGGTCCTCCTCCTACGAGCAGTACTTC. Translating gives CASSQDPRSSSYEQYF.

The CDR3: CASRTQISYEQYF. CDR3 nucleotide sequence: TGTGCCAGCAGAACACAAATCTCCTACGAGCAGTACTTC. V gene TRBV27 combines with J gene TRBJ2-7; no definite D call. The CDR3 totals 13 residues. The germline V gene has CDR1 MNHEY and CDR2 SMNVEV (reference sequence). V dropped 6 bases and J dropped 0 bases, with 9 bases sitting between them.

The CDR3 DNA is TGTGCCAGCAGCCAAACTCTGGATCGTGAGCAGTTCTTC. This gives the protein CASSQTLDREQFF. The chain recombines TRBV3-1 with TRBJ2-1, with unresolved D. CDR1 LGHDT and CDR2 YNNKEL come from the germline V gene (reference sequence). The CDR3 length is 13 residues. The V end was cut by 2 bases, the J end by 9 bases, with 11 bases between.

This clonotype occurred many times. The chain carries TRBV20-1 and TRBJ2-1; TRBD2 matches at 9 bases. CDR3 size: 13 residues. Germline assignment: CDR1 DFQATT and CDR2 SNEGSKA (reference sequence). After removal of 5 bases from V and 6 bases from J, the junction contained 5 bases not matched to a gene. The CDR3 sequence: CSAPGLATNEQFF. CDR3 DNA: TGCAGTGCTCCGGGACTAGCCACCAATGAGCAGTTCTTC.

This clonotype was detected many times. The chain recombines TRBV28 with TRBJ1-5; 8 bases are a match to TRBD1. Looked up from germline, CDR1 is MDHEN and CDR2 is SYDVKM. The CDR3 consists of 15 residues. The junction had 9 bases not matched to a gene; V was cut back by 6 bases and J by 5 bases. CDR3 sequence: CASSVPPGGDQPQHF. CDR3 nucleotides: TGTGCCAGCAGCGTCCCCCCAGGGGGCGATCAGCCCCAGCATTTT.

Ten or more counts support this clonotype. This chain links TRBV11-2 with TRBJ2-1, with TRBD1 matching over 9 bases. J was trimmed by 5 bases and V by 7 bases; bases with no gene match: 9. The CDR3 loop spans 15 amino acids. Germline CDR1 and CDR2: SGHAT and FQNNGV. The chain's CDR3 is CASKRPGTGNNEQFF. The CDR3 region has the DNA TGTGCCAGCAAACGCCCCGGGACAGGGAACAATGAGCAGTTCTTC.

Of note for this clonotype: Given a much more abundant clone one base away, this may be a read error. The V and J genes are TRBV29-1 and TRBJ2-1; D gene ambiguous. CDR3 size: 15 residues. The germline V and J ends were trimmed by 7 bases and 2 bases, with 18 bases remaining between them. Germline loops: CDR1 SQVTM, CDR2 ANQGSEA. The CDR3 DNA reads as TGCAGCGCCCCCCAGGTTAGCAGGACCTACAATGAGCAGTTCTTC. Translating gives CSAPQVSRTYNEQFF.

The J gene is TRBJ1-5, the V gene TRBV6-1, with 10 bases fitting TRBD1. V shed 7 bases, J shed 7 bases, and the junction held 7 bases outside the gene matches. CDR3 length equals 14 residues. CDR1 MNHNS and CDR2 SASEGT come from the germline V gene. For the CDR3, the DNA is TGTGCCAGCAAGGGGGACAGGGGTCGACAGCCCCAGCATTTT. Its translation is CASKGDRGRQPQHF.

Note on this clonotype: This may stem from a read error, because a much larger clone lies one nucleotide away. The chain employs TRBV5-1 and TRBJ1-1, with D perhaps matching TRBD1 (5 bases). The V and J ends lost 0 bases and 6 bases respectively, with 18 bases between them. The germline V gene encodes CDR1 SGHRS and CDR2 YFSETQ. The CDR3 contains 16 residues. CDR3 residues: CASSLGLGAATAEAFF. The CDR3 DNA follows: TGCGCCAGCAGCTTGGGTTTAGGGGCGGCGACCGCTGAAGCTTTCTTT.